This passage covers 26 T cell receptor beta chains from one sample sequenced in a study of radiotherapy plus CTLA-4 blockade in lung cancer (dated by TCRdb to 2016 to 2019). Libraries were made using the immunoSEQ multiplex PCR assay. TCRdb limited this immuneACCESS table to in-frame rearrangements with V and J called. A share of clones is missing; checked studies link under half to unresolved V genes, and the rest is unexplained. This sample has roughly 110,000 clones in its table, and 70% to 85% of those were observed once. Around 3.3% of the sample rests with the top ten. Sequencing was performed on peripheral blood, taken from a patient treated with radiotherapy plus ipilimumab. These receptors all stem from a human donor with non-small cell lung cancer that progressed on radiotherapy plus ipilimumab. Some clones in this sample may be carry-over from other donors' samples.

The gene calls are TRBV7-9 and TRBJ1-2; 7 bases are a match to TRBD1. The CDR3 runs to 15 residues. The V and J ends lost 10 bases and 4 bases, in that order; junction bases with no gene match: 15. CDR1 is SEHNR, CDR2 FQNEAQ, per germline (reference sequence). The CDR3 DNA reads TGTGCCACACAATCGGGGGACAGTTTCCTCTATGGCTACACCTTC. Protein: CATQSGDSFLYGYTF.

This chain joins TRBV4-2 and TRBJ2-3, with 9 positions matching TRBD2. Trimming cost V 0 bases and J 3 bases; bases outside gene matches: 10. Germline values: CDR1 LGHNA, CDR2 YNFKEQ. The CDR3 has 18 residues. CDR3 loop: CASSQESVSGGLTDTQYF. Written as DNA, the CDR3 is TGTGCCAGCAGCCAAGAATCTGTTAGCGGGGGCCTTACAGATACGCAGTATTTT.

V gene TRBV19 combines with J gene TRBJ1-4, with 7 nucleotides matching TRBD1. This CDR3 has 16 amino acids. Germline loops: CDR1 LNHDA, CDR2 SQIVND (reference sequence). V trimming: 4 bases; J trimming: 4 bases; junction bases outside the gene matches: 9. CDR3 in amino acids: CASSNRRDSYNEKLFF. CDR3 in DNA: TGTGCCAGTAGTAACCGGCGGGACAGCTATAATGAAAAACTGTTTTTT.

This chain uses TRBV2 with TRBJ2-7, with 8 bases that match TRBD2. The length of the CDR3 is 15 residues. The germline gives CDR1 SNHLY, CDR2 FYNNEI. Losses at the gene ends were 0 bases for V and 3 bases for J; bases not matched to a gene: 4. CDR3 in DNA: TGTGCCAGCAGTGAAGCATTAGCGGGGTTCTACGAGCAGTACTTC. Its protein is CASSEALAGFYEQYF.

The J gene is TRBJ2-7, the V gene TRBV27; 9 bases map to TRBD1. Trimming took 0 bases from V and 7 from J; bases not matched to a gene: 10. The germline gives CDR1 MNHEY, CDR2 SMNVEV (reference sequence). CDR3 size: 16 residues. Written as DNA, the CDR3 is TGTGCCAGCAGTTTATCCCCAGGGACAGGGAAACGGGAGCAGTACTTC. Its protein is CASSLSPGTGKREQYF.

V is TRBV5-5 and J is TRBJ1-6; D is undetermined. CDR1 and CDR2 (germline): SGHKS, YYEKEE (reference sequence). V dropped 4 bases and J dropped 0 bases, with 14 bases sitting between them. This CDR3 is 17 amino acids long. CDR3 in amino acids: CASSLNPVGSYNSPLHF. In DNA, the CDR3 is TGTGCCAGCAGCCTCAACCCGGTGGGCTCCTATAATTCACCCCTCCACTTT.

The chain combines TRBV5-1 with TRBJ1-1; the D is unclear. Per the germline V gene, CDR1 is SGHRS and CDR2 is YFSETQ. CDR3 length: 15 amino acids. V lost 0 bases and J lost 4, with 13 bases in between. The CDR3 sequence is CASSLEPGSGTEAFF. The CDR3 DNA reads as TGCGCCAGCAGCTTGGAACCCGGATCGGGCACTGAAGCTTTCTTT. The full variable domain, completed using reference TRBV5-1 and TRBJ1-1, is KAGVTQTPRYLIKTRGQQVTLSCSPISGHRSVSWYQQTPGQGLQFLFEYFSETQRNKGNFPGRFSGRQFSNSRSEMNVSTLELGDSALYLCASSLEPGSGTEAFFGQGTRLTVV.

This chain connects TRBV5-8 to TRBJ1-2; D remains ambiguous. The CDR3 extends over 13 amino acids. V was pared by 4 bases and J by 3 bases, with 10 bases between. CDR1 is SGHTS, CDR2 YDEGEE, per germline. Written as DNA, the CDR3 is TGTGCCAGCAGCGTGAGGGTGCACTATGGCTACACCTTC. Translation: CASSVRVHYGYTF.

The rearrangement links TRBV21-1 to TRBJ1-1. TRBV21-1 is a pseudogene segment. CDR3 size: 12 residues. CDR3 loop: CASSKVSVEAFF. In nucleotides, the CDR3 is TGTGCCAGCAGCAAAGTATCGGTTGAAGCTTTCTTT.

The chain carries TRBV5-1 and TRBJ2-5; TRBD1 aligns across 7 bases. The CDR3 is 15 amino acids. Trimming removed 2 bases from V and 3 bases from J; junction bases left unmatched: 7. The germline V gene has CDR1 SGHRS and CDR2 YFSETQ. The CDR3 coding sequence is TGCGCCAGCAGCTTTTCGACAGGGTTTGAAGAGACCCAGTACTTC. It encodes CASSFSTGFEETQYF. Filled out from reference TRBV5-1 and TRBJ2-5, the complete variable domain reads KAGVTQTPRYLIKTRGQQVTLSCSPISGHRSVSWYQQTPGQGLQFLFEYFSETQRNKGNFPGRFSGRQFSNSRSEMNVSTLELGDSALYLCASSFSTGFEETQYFGPGTRLLVL.

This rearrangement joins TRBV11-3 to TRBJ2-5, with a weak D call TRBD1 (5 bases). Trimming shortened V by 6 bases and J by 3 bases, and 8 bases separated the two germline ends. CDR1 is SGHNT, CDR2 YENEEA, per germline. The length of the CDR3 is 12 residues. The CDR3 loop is CASSADKETQYF. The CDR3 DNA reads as TGTGCCAGCAGTGCGGACAAAGAGACCCAGTACTTC.

The CDR3 loop is CSVEEDEKLFF. The CDR3 DNA is TGCAGCGTTGAAGAGGATGAAAAACTGTTTTTT. This chain connects TRBV29-1 to TRBJ1-4, with D unclear. The CDR3 is made up of 11 amino acids. V lost 0 bases, J lost 6 bases, and 2 bases lay in between. Germline V gene lookup returns CDR1 SQVTM and CDR2 ANQGSEA.

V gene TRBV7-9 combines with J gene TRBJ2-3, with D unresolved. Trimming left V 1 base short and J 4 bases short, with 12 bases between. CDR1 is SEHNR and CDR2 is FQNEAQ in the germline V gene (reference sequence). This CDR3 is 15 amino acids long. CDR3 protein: CASSLGASPADTQYF. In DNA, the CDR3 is TGTGCCAGCAGCTTAGGAGCGTCTCCCGCAGATACGCAGTATTTT.

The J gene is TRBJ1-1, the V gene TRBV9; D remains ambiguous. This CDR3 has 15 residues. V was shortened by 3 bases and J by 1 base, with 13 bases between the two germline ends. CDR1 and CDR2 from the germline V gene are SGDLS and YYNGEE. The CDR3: CASSASQRGNTEAFF. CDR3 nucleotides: TGTGCCAGCAGCGCTAGTCAACGGGGGAACACTGAAGCTTTCTTT.

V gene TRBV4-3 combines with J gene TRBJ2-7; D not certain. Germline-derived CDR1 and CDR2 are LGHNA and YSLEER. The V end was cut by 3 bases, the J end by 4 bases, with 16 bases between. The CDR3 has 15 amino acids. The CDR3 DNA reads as TGCGCCAGCAGCCACCCAGGACCGGCTCATTACGAGCAGTACTTC. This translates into CASSHPGPAHYEQYF.

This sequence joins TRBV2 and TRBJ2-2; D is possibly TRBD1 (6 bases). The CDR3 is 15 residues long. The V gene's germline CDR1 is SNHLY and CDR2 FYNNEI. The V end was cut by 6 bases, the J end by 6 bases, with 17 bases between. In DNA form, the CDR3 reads TGTGCCAGCAGACCCGGGACAACGGTGTCCGGGGAGCTGTTTTTT. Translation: CASRPGTTVSGELFF.

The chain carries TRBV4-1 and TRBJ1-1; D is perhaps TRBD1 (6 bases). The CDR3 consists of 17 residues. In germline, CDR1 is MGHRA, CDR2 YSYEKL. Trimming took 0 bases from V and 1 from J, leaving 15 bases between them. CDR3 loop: CASSQDPSRTANTEAFF. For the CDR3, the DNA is TGCGCCAGCAGCCAAGATCCGTCCAGGACAGCGAACACTGAAGCTTTCTTT.

The CDR3 loop is CASIPGGSGYGYTF. The CDR3 DNA follows: TGTGCCAGCATCCCTGGGGGGTCGGGCTATGGCTACACCTTC. The gene calls are TRBV6-1 and TRBJ1-2, with D possibly being TRBD1 (5 bases). Trimming shortened V by 7 bases and J by 4 bases, and 16 bases separated the two germline ends. Germline CDR1 and CDR2: MNHNS and SASEGT. This CDR3 has 14 residues.

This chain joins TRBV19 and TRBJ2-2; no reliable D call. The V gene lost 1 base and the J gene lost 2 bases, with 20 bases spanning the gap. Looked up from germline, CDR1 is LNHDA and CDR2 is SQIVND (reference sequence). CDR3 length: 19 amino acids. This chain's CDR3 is CASSIVRSSTFVNTGELFF. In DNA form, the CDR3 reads TGTGCCAGTAGTATAGTCAGGTCATCCACCTTCGTTAACACCGGGGAGCTGTTTTTT.

CDR3 in DNA: TGTGCCATCAGTGAGTCGACGGTCGGGGAGCTGTTTTTT. It codes for CAISESTVGELFF. The chain joins TRBV10-3 to TRBJ2-2; D unresolved. Germline CDR1 ENHRY, CDR2 SYGVKD. Between the trimmed V and J ends, which lost 0 bases and 7 bases, there was a span of 6 bases. This CDR3 spans 13 amino acids.

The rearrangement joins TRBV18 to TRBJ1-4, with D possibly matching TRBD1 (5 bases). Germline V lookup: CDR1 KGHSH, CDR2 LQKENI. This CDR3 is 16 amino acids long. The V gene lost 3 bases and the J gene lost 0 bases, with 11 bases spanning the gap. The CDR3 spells CASSPFEGTTNEKLFF. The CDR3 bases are TGTGCCAGCTCACCCTTCGAGGGGACAACTAATGAAAAACTGTTTTTT.

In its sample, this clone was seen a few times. The CDR3 sequence: CASSERDNTEAFF. DNA of the CDR3: TGTGCCAGCAGTGAAAGGGACAACACTGAAGCTTTCTTT. The V call is TRBV6-4, the J call TRBJ1-1, with a weak D call TRBD1 (5 bases). There are 13 residues in the CDR3. Germline CDR1 and CDR2: MRHNA and SNTAGT. Between the trimmed V and J ends, which lost 3 bases and 2 bases, there was a span of 7 bases.

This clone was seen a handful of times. This chain's CDR3 is CAIGDTSKSSTDTQYF. The CDR3 DNA sequence: TGTGCCATCGGGGACACCTCCAAGTCTAGCACAGATACGCAGTATTTT. The chain employs TRBV10-3 and TRBJ2-3; weak D call: TRBD1 (6 bases). Trimming left V 8 bases short and J 0 bases short, with 18 bases between. Germline values: CDR1 ENHRY, CDR2 SYGVKD. This CDR3 is built from 16 residues.

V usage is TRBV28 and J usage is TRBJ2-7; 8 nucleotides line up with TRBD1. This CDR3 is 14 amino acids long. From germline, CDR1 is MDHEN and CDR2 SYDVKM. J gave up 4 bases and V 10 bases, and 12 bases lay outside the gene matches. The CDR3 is CATSFGQGAYEQYF. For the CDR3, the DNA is TGTGCCACCTCGTTTGGGCAGGGGGCATACGAGCAGTACTTC. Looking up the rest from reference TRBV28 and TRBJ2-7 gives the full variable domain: DVKVTQSSRYLVKRTGEKVFLECVQDMDHENMFWYRQDPGLGLRLIYFSYDVKMKEKGDIPEGYSVSREKKERFSLILESASTNQTSMYLCATSFGQGAYEQYFGPGTRLTVT.

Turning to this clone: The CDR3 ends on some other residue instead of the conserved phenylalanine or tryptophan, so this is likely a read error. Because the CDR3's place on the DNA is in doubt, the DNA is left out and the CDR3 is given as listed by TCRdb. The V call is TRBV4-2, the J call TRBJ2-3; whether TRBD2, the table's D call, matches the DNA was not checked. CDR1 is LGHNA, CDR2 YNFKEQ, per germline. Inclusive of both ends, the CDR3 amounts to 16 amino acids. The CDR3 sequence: CASSQGTSGGADTQSS.

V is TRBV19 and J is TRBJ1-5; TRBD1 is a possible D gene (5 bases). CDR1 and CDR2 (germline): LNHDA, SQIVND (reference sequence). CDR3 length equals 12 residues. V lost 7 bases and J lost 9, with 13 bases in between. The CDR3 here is CASTPGRAPQHF. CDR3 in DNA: TGTGCCAGTACCCCAGGGCGGGCGCCCCAGCATTTT.